This T cell receptor (beta chain) was sequenced in a study of blood T cell repertoires in COVID-19. Whole-study context: Sources were T cells, B-cell-depleted T cells, or PBMCs; the material itself was cDNA or gDNA.

Participants reported their clinical history, and cohort assignment relied on those reports. CDR1 is LGHDT, CDR2 YNNKEL, per germline (reference sequence). With 5 bases clipped from V and 1 base from J, the junction kept 12 bases outside the gene matches. The CDR3 contains 18 residues. TCRdb's copy holds only in-frame clones and misses some; the assay was immunoSEQ multiplex PCR. The sample has hundreds of thousands of clones; 70% to 90% are singletons. V gene TRBV3-1 (or the pseudogene TRBV3-2) combines with J gene TRBJ2-2, with TRBD2 matching 8 bases. This TCR was recovered from a man aged 25-40 years who had recovered from COVID-19. The sequencing input was PBMCs or T cells enriched from blood (not recorded which). The CDR3 DNA follows: TGTGCCAGCAGCGCCTTATTGGGGCTAGCGGGGAACACCGGGGAGCTGTTTTTT. As protein: CASSALLGLAGNTGELFF.